Following are 15 T cell receptor beta chains from one sample sequenced in a study of a mutant IDH1 vaccine in newly diagnosed glioma. Only in-frame clones appear in the TCRdb table, and some are missing; sequencing was by immunoSEQ multiplex PCR. The sample lists fewer than 100,000 clones; approximately 90% were seen once. Time point described: baseline, week 1 (first vaccination visit). Specified treatment: pre-vaccination baseline after standard-of-care therapy. The sample was PBMCs, taken from a glioma patient treated with radiotherapy, temozolomide or both. The receptors stem from a woman in her 50s with glioma.

The chain recombines TRBV7-3 with TRBJ1-1, with TRBD1 as a possible D gene (5 bases). CDR3 length: 14 amino acids. Germline V gives CDR1 SGHTA, CDR2 FQGTGA. The V end was cut by 2 bases, the J end by 3 bases, with 10 bases between. CDR3: CASSLQGADTEAFF. The CDR3 coding sequence is TGTGCCAGCAGCTTACAGGGTGCCGACACTGAAGCTTTCTTT.

The gene calls are TRBV27 and TRBJ1-6; no clear D. The CDR3 covers 12 residues. V lost 5 bases, J lost 7 bases, and 6 bases lay in between. The germline CDR1 and CDR2 sequences are MNHEY and SMNVEV (reference sequence). This CDR3 is CASSMRNSPLHF. For the CDR3, the DNA is TGTGCCAGCAGTATGCGGAATTCACCCCTCCACTTT.

The rearrangement joins TRBV5-1 to TRBJ2-5; 10 bases map to TRBD2. This CDR3 region has 14 residues. CDR1 SGHRS and CDR2 YFSETQ come from the germline V gene. The V segment lost 4 bases and the J segment 5 bases; nucleotides outside the gene matches: 5. CDR3 protein: CASSPGLASETQYF. The CDR3 DNA sequence: TGCGCCAGCAGCCCGGGACTAGCGAGTGAGACCCAGTACTTC.

This chain uses TRBV11-2 with TRBJ1-1; D remains ambiguous. Trimming shortened V by 1 base and J by 6 bases, and 12 bases separated the two germline ends. This CDR3 is 14 amino acids long. CDR1 is SGHAT, CDR2 FQNNGV, per germline. CDR3 in amino acids: CASSLVATLAEAFF. In DNA, the CDR3 is TGTGCCAGCAGCTTAGTGGCCACCTTGGCTGAAGCTTTCTTT.

Notes on this clone: Other nucleotide sequences from this sample produce the same CDR3. The chain couples TRBV5-1 to TRBJ2-1, with 8 nucleotides matching TRBD1. The CDR3 spans 14 residues. Germline V gene lookup returns CDR1 SGHRS and CDR2 YFSETQ. The CDR3 protein is CASRTTGGNNEQFF. CDR3 DNA sequence: TGCGCAAGCCGAACAACAGGGGGAAACAATGAGCAGTTCTTC.

V is TRBV4-1 and J is TRBJ2-1, with 10 bases lining up with TRBD1. This CDR3 is built from 19 residues. V was pared by 0 bases and J by 3 bases, with 11 bases of the junction left unmatched. Germline loops: CDR1 MGHRA, CDR2 YSYEKL. The CDR3 sequence is CASSQESFGRDRGYNEQFF. DNA of the CDR3: TGCGCCAGCAGCCAAGAGTCCTTTGGGCGGGACAGGGGCTACAATGAGCAGTTCTTC.

The chain uses TRBV7-9 and TRBJ1-1; D perhaps matches TRBD1 (5 bases). The CDR3 covers 13 residues. Per germline, CDR1 SEHNR and CDR2 FQNEAQ (reference sequence). Trimming pared 1 base from V and 8 bases from J, leaving 11 bases between. The CDR3: CASSLERGGEAFF. As DNA, the CDR3 is TGTGCCAGCAGCTTAGAAAGGGGTGGAGAAGCTTTCTTT.

This chain uses TRBV5-1 with TRBJ2-7, with 7 bases identical to TRBD1. Germline trimming cut 0 bases from V and 7 bases from J; bases unmatched to any gene: 10. This CDR3 has 15 amino acids. CDR1 SGHRS and CDR2 YFSETQ come from the germline V gene. CDR3 in DNA: TGCGCCAGCAGCTTGGGGGGACAGACCTCGAGAGAGCAGTACTTC. Its protein product is CASSLGGQTSREQYF.

The gene calls are TRBV6-5 and TRBJ2-2, with D uncertain. Trimming removed 0 bases at V and 3 bases at J, with 8 bases between. CDR3 length: 15 residues. Germline-derived CDR1 and CDR2 are MNHEY and SVGAGI. CDR3 protein: CASSYSNRHTGELFF. The CDR3 DNA reads as TGTGCCAGCAGTTACTCAAACAGACACACCGGGGAGCTGTTTTTT.

This sequence joins TRBV7-9 and TRBJ1-3; 7 bases agree with TRBD1. Looked up from germline, CDR1 is SEHNR and CDR2 is FQNEAQ (reference sequence). The length of the CDR3 is 15 residues. With 6 bases clipped from V and 7 bases from J, the junction kept 12 bases outside the gene matches. The CDR3 sequence: CASSPGTAFLNTIYF. In nucleotides, the CDR3 is TGTGCCAGCAGTCCCGGGACAGCATTCCTGAACACCATATATTTT.

The chain is built from TRBV16 and TRBJ1-4, with D possibly matching TRBD1 (5 bases). This CDR3 is 14 amino acids long. Trimming pared 6 bases from V and 6 bases from J, leaving 14 bases between. Germline V gene sequence: CDR1 KGHSY, CDR2 FQNENV. As DNA, the CDR3 is TGTGCCAGCAGTCCCACAGGTGCGGATGAAAAACTGTTTTTT. It encodes CASSPTGADEKLFF.

The rearrangement joins TRBV18 to TRBJ1-5; TRBD1 matches at 7 bases. CDR1 KGHSH and CDR2 LQKENI come from the germline V gene. The CDR3 has 13 residues. The V segment lost 6 bases and the J segment 5 bases; nucleotides outside the gene matches: 4. In DNA, the CDR3 is TGTGCCAGCTCGACAGGGTCGGATCAGCCCCAGCATTTT. Translation gives CASSTGSDQPQHF. Based on the CDR3 plus reference TRBV18 and TRBJ1-5, the full variable domain is NAGVMQNPRHLVRRRGQEARLRCSPMKGHSHVYWYRQLPEEGLKFMVYLQKENIIDESGMPKERFSAEFPKEGPSILRIQQVVRGDSAAYFCASSTGSDQPQHFGDGTRLSIL.

Here the CDR3 reads CSVAGGDETQYF. CDR3 DNA sequence: TGCAGCGTTGCCGGGGGCGATGAGACCCAGTACTTC. This chain uses TRBV29-1 with TRBJ2-5, with D possibly being TRBD1 or TRBD2 (6 bases each). The CDR3 totals 12 residues. Per the germline V gene, CDR1 is SQVTM and CDR2 is ANQGSEA. V dropped 4 bases and J dropped 5 bases, with 11 bases sitting between them. Using reference TRBV29-1 and TRBJ2-5 for the parts outside the CDR3, the full variable domain is SAVISQKPSRDICQRGTSLTIQCQVDSQVTMMFWYRQQPGQSLTLIATANQGSEATYESGFVIDKFPISRPNLTFSTLTVSNMSPEDSSIYLCSVAGGDETQYFGPGTRLLVL.

The chain couples TRBV28 to TRBJ1-5; 8 bases are a match to TRBD1. This CDR3 spans 15 amino acids. Germline CDR1 reads MDHEN; CDR2 reads SYDVKM. Unmatched junction bases numbered 9, after V lost 6 bases and J lost 5 bases. CDR3 sequence: CASSPGQGLYQPQHF. The CDR3 nucleotides are TGTGCCAGCAGCCCCGGACAGGGATTGTATCAGCCCCAGCATTTT.

Notes on this clone: Other DNA sequences within the sample encode an identical CDR3. The rearrangement links TRBV28 to TRBJ1-5; D is ambiguous. CDR3 length: 12 residues. Between the trimmed V and J ends, which lost 2 bases and 6 bases, there was a span of 5 bases. CDR1 and CDR2 from the germline V gene are MDHEN and SYDVKM. The CDR3 loop reads CASSLGGQPQHF. Here the CDR3 DNA reads TGTGCCAGCAGTTTAGGAGGTCAGCCCCAGCATTTT.